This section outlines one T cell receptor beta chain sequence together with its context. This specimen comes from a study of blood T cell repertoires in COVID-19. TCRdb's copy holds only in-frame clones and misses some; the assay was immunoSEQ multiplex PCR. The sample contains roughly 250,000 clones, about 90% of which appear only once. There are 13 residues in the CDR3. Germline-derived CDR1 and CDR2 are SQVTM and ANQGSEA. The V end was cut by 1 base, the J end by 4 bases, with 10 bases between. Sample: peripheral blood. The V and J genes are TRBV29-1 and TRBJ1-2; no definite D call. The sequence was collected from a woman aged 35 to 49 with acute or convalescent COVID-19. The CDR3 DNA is TGCAGCGTTGAAGGGCCGTCGTTCTATGGCTACACCTTC. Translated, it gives CSVEGPSFYGYTF.